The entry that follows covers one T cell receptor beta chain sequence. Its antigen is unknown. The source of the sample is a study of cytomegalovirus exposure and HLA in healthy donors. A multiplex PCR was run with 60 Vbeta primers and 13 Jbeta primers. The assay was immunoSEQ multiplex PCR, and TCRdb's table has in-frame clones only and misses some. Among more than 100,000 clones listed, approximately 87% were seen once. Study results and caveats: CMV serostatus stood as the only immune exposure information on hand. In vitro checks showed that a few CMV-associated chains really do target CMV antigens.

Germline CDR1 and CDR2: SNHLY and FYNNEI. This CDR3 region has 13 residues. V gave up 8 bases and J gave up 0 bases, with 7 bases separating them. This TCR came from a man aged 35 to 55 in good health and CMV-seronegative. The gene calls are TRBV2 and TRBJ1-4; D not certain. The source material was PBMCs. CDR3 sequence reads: CASQKTTNEKLFF. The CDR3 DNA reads TGTGCCAGCCAAAAAACAACTAATGAAAAACTGTTTTTT.